The source of this T cell receptor (beta chain) is a study of blood T cell repertoires in COVID-19. Study in general: Samples taken during acute and convalescent COVID-19 were collected in the United States, Italy and Spain.

The assay was immunoSEQ multiplex PCR, and TCRdb's table has in-frame clones only and misses some. The sample lists 120,000 to 150,000 clones, about 85% seen once, with more than 2% in the top ten. The CDR3 totals 16 residues. V dropped 4 bases and J dropped 2; count of bases not matched to a gene: 6. CDR1 KGHDR and CDR2 SFDVKD come from the germline V gene. The receptor's source is a human donor with acute or convalescent COVID-19. The donor label of this sample is uncertain. V usage is TRBV24-1 and J usage is TRBJ2-3; 9 bases are a match to TRBD2. Sequenced input: peripheral blood. This CDR3 is CATSDFSGSLTDTQYF. CDR3 DNA: TGTGCCACCAGTGACTTTAGCGGGAGCCTCACAGATACGCAGTATTTT.